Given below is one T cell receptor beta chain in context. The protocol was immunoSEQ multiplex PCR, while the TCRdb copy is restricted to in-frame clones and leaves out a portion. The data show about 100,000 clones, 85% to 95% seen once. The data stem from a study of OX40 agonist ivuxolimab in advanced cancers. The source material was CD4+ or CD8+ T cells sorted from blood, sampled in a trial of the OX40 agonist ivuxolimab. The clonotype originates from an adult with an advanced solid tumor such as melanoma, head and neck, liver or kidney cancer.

The CDR3 loop is CASSELASGDRMVPYEQYF. CDR3 DNA sequence: TGTGCCAGCAGTGAACTGGCTAGCGGGGACCGAATGGTGCCCTACGAGCAGTACTTC. The chain couples TRBV6-1 to TRBJ2-7; 9 bases fit TRBD2. With 2 bases clipped from V and 2 bases from J, the junction kept 16 bases outside the gene matches. Germline V lookup: CDR1 MNHNS, CDR2 SASEGT. This CDR3 region has 19 residues.